The rows below give T cell receptor beta chains drawn from one sample of a study of T cell repertoires in ileal Crohn's disease. Sequenced by immunoSEQ multiplex PCR; TCRdb stores in-frame clones only, minus some. Among more than 9,000 clones listed, 70% to 80% were seen once. Sequences were obtained from ileal tissue. The receptors here all came from an adult with Crohn's disease. Both conserved end residues are part of each CDR3. D genes are given only for firm matches. Some rows have no size entry. The others give once, few or many, or a class for an expanded clone.

d_gene	v_gene	abundance	j_gene	CDR3nt	CDR3aa
TRBD2	TRBV5-8	NA	TRBJ2-5	TGTGCCAGCAGCTTATTACTAGCGGGAGGCGAGACCCAGTACTTC	CASSLLLAGGETQYF
TRBD1	TRBV5-1	once	TRBJ1-4	TGCGCCAGCAGTCGGGACAGCCTTAATGAAAAACTGTTTTTT	CASSRDSLNEKLFF
TRBD1	TRBV6-6	NA	TRBJ1-2	TGTGCCAGCAGTTACAGGGACAGGGTACATGGCTACACCTTC	CASSYRDRVHGYTF
NA	TRBV9	once	TRBJ1-1	TGTGCCAGCAGCCTACACAGTGATGGCGGGAGTGCTTTCTTT	CASSLHSDGGSAFF
NA	TRBV28	NA	TRBJ2-5	TGTGCCAGCAGTCCCGGACCCAGAGGGGGGACCCAGTACTTC	CASSPGPRGGTQYF
NA	TRBV6-1	NA	TRBJ1-5	TGTGCCAGCACGGGGGGACTAAATCAGCCCCAGCATTTT	CASTGGLNQPQHF
NA	TRBV28	once	TRBJ2-5	TGTGCCAGCAGTACCAGGTCCTCAGGGGATATCGAGACCCAGTACTTC	CASSTRSSGDIETQYF
NA	TRBV27	NA	TRBJ1-3	TGTGCCAGCAGTCCCACAGACAGAAACACCATATATTTT	CASSPTDRNTIYF
NA	TRBV5-4	NA	TRBJ2-6	TGTGCCAGCAGCTTGGGGACAGCGACCGGTATCTCTGGGGCCAACGTCCTGACTTTC	CASSLGTATGISGANVLTF
TRBD2	TRBV6-1	NA	TRBJ2-5	TGTGCCAGCAGTGAAGAGAAGGGACTAGCGGGAGGGAACCGAACTAATCAAGAGACCCAGTACTTC	CASSEEKGLAGGNRTNQETQYF
TRBD2	TRBV4-1	NA	TRBJ2-5	TGCGCCAGCAGCCGAAGCGGGGGAGATCAAGAGACCCAGTACTTC	CASSRSGGDQETQYF
NA	TRBV5-1	NA	TRBJ2-1	TGCGCCAGCAGCGTGCCTAGCTCCTACAATGAGCAGTTCTTC	CASSVPSSYNEQFF
TRBD1	TRBV7-9	NA	TRBJ2-7	TGTGCCAGCAGCTTAGGAGGCGGGACAGGCTACGAGCAGTACTTC	CASSLGGGTGYEQYF
TRBD1	TRBV5-1	few	TRBJ2-7	TGCGCCAGCAGCTTGGGTGGGGACAGGTTCGTGCAGTACTTC	CASSLGGDRFVQYF
NA	TRBV7-9	NA	TRBJ2-7	TGTGCCAGCAGCTTCGAAGCGCCGTACGAGCAGTACTTC	CASSFEAPYEQYF
TRBD1	TRBV29-1	few	TRBJ2-5	TGCAGCGTTGAAGGCTTACAGGGGCGGGCGACCCAGTACTTC	CSVEGLQGRATQYF
TRBD1	TRBV25-1	NA	TRBJ1-4	TGTGCCAGCAGCGTTCGGACAGGGTTCAACGAAAAACTGTTTTTT	CASSVRTGFNEKLFF
NA	TRBV5-1	NA	TRBJ2-7	TGCGCCAGCAGCTTGGAGGCAGGGTTCAACGAGCAGTACTTC	CASSLEAGFNEQYF
TRBD1	TRBV11-3	NA	TRBJ2-7	TGTGCCAGCAGCCGACAGGGCGGTAGCGAGCAGTACTTC	CASSRQGGSEQYF
NA	TRBV28	large	TRBJ2-7	TGTGCCAGTTCTCAGTCAGGGCGCGGATACGAGCAGTACTTC	CASSQSGRGYEQYF
TRBD1	TRBV29-1	NA	TRBJ2-5	TGCAGCGTTGCAGGACAGGGGTTCGGGGAGACCCAGTACTTC	CSVAGQGFGETQYF
TRBD2	TRBV7-9	few	TRBJ2-3	TGTGCCAGCAGCTTAGTCAGCGGGGGGACGGATACGCAGTATTTT	CASSLVSGGTDTQYF
TRBD2	TRBV6-5	NA	TRBJ2-1	TGTGCCAGCAGTAGAGGGACTAGCGGTTACAATGAGCAGTTCTTC	CASSRGTSGYNEQFF
TRBD2	TRBV6-5	NA	TRBJ2-7	TGTGCCAGCAGTTGGACTAGCGGCGCCTACGAGCAGTACTTC	CASSWTSGAYEQYF
TRBD1	TRBV5-1	once	TRBJ1-6	TGCGCCAGCAGGGACCGGGACAGGGGAGATAATTCACCCCTCCACTTT	CASRDRDRGDNSPLHF
NA	TRBV2	once	TRBJ1-4	TGTGCCAGCAGTGAATGGCGGGCTAATGAAAAACTGTTTTTT	CASSEWRANEKLFF
TRBD1	TRBV7-2	NA	TRBJ2-7	TGTGCCAGCAGCCAAGACAGGGGATCAACCTACGAGCAGTACTTC	CASSQDRGSTYEQYF
NA	TRBV28	NA	TRBJ2-7	TGTGCCAGCAGCCGTCGGGTCTACGAGCAGTACTTC	CASSRRVYEQYF
NA	TRBV7-8	NA	TRBJ2-5	TGTGCCAGCAGCCGACAGCAAGAGACCCAGTACTTC	CASSRQQETQYF
NA	TRBV7-8	NA	TRBJ1-5	TGTGCCAGCAGCTTAGGCAGGGATAGCAATCAGCCCCAGCATTTT	CASSLGRDSNQPQHF
NA	TRBV29-1	few	TRBJ2-5	TGCAGCGTTGACAACTTCGTGCAGGGAGGTGGAGAGACCCAGTACTTC	CSVDNFVQGGGETQYF
TRBD1	TRBV10-3	NA	TRBJ1-6	TGTGCCATGAGGACAGGGTCCGATACTTCACCCCTCCACTTT	CAMRTGSDTSPLHF
TRBD2	TRBV11-3	NA	TRBJ2-7	TGTGCCAGCAGCGGAACCGGGACTAGCGGGGTTAGCTCCTACGAGCAGTACTTC	CASSGTGTSGVSSYEQYF
NA	TRBV19	once	TRBJ2-5	TGTGCCAGTAGTATAGGAGGGGGAGGGAGAAAGACCCAGTACTTC	CASSIGGGGRKTQYF
TRBD2	TRBV28	NA	TRBJ2-1	TGTGCCAGCACCCCGCCCGGGACTAGTAGTATCAATGAGCAGTTCTTC	CASTPPGTSSINEQFF
NA	TRBV11-2	NA	TRBJ2-3	TGTGCCAGCAGCTTTGTATTTAGCGGTCCAGATACGCAGTATTTT	CASSFVFSGPDTQYF
TRBD1	TRBV5-4	NA	TRBJ1-6	TGTGCCAGCAGCGGAGGGGGACAGGAAATCTCCTATAATTCACCCCTCCACTTT	CASSGGGQEISYNSPLHF
NA	TRBV5-6	NA	TRBJ1-5	TGTGCCAGCAGCTTGGGCGTCAAACAGCCCCAGCATTTT	CASSLGVKQPQHF
TRBD1	TRBV5-6	NA	TRBJ1-1	TGTGCCAGCAGCTACCCCAGCACAGGGGCGACTTTCTTT	CASSYPSTGATFF